The 30 T cell receptor beta chains below come from one sample, sequenced in a study of graft-versus-host responses after intestinal transplantation. Sequencing was performed with immunoSEQ multiplex PCR; in TCRdb, only in-frame clones are kept and a portion is missing. The sample has some 24,000 clones, around two fifths seen once; the top ten hold around 0.66%. Material: alloreactive CD4+ T cells from a mixed lymphocyte reaction culture, obtained before intestinal transplant. Stated subset: CFSE-low proliferating T cells sorted from roughly six-day pre-transplant mixed lymphocyte reaction (GvH or HvG direction). The source is a human patient who received an intestinal transplant.

This clone showed up just a few times. V is TRBV19 and J is TRBJ2-7, with 7 bases matching TRBD1. Germline V gene data show CDR1 as LNHDA and CDR2 as SQIVND (reference sequence). The CDR3 has 16 residues. The trim removed 2 bases at V and 1 base at J, leaving 8 bases unmatched. DNA of the CDR3: TGTGCCAGTAGTATAACCGGACAGGCGTCGTCCTACGAGCAGTACTTC. Translation gives CASSITGQASSYEQYF.

By sample share, this clone is medium-sized. The chain joins TRBV10-1 to TRBJ2-2; perhaps TRBD2 as D (6 bases). This CDR3 spans 16 amino acids. Trimming shortened V by 8 bases and J by 0 bases, and 16 bases separated the two germline ends. The germline V gene has CDR1 WNHNN and CDR2 SYGVQD (reference sequence). The CDR3: CASGRELITNTGELFF. CDR3 in DNA: TGCGCCAGCGGCCGGGAGCTCATAACGAACACCGGGGAGCTGTTTTTT.

The chain has TRBV5-1 and TRBJ2-5, with 10 bases lining up with TRBD1. V gave up 3 bases and J gave up 4 bases; unmatched junction bases: 3. There are 14 residues in the CDR3. CDR1 and CDR2 (germline): SGHRS, YFSETQ. The chain's CDR3 is CASSSTGGAETQYF. CDR3 in DNA: TGCGCCAGCAGCTCGACAGGGGGCGCAGAGACCCAGTACTTC.

This chain links TRBV6-1 with TRBJ1-5, with TRBD1 matching over 9 bases. CDR1 is MNHNS, CDR2 SASEGT, per germline. The CDR3 has 20 amino acids. V lost 4 bases to trimming and J lost 0 bases; unmatched junction nucleotides: 16. CDR3 in DNA: TGTGCCAGCAGTGGCCTGCGGGACAGGGCCGCCTACTATAGCAATCAGCCCCAGCATTTT. It codes for CASSGLRDRAAYYSNQPQHF.

V usage is TRBV6-5 and J usage is TRBJ1-2, with TRBD1 as a possible D gene (6 bases). The CDR3 covers 14 residues. The V gene's germline CDR1 is MNHEY and CDR2 SVGAGI. The V end lost 0 bases, the J end lost 4 bases, and 9 bases lay between the germline ends. The CDR3 DNA reads TGTGCCAGCAGTTACTCCCCGGACAGCTATGGCTACACCTTC. Translation gives CASSYSPDSYGYTF.

The V gene is TRBV4-2, the J gene TRBJ2-5; 7 nucleotides agree with TRBD2. From germline, CDR1 is LGHNA and CDR2 YNFKEQ. The trim removed 1 base at V and 2 bases at J, leaving 7 bases unmatched. The CDR3 is 16 residues long. The CDR3 region has the DNA TGTGCCAGCAGCCAAGTTTATGCGGGAGAGCAAGAGACCCAGTACTTC. Its translation is CASSQVYAGEQETQYF.

The sample holds a few counts of this clone. In DNA, the CDR3 is TGTGCCAGCAGTACACTAGCGGGTTCGCCCTACGAGCAGTACTTC. Its translation is CASSTLAGSPYEQYF. The V and J genes are TRBV6-5 and TRBJ2-7, with TRBD2 matching over 9 bases. Germline V gives CDR1 MNHEY, CDR2 SVGAGI. With 5 bases clipped from V and 2 bases from J, the junction kept 7 bases outside the gene matches. The CDR3 extends over 15 amino acids.

The V and J genes are TRBV19 and TRBJ2-5, with TRBD1 matching over 9 bases. There are 15 residues in the CDR3. V was clipped by 0 bases and J by 2 bases; unmatched bases: 1. The germline V gene has CDR1 LNHDA and CDR2 SQIVND (reference sequence). The CDR3 is CASSIEGTGQETQYF. In DNA, the CDR3 is TGTGCCAGTAGTATAGAAGGGACAGGGCAAGAGACCCAGTACTTC. Full variable domain (outside the CDR3, taken from reference TRBV19 and TRBJ2-5): DGGITQSPKYLFRKEGQNVTLSCEQNLNHDAMYWYRQDPGQGLRLIYYSQIVNDFQKGDIAEGYSVSREKKESFPLTVTSAQKNPTAFYLCASSIEGTGQETQYFGPGTRLLVL.

This chain uses TRBV7-9 with TRBJ1-2; 10 bases match TRBD1. Losses at the gene ends were 5 bases for V and 3 bases for J; bases not matched to a gene: 3. The germline V gene encodes CDR1 SEHNR and CDR2 FQNEAQ (reference sequence). This CDR3 region has 14 residues. The CDR3 protein is CASSLGQGDYGYTF. Written as DNA, the CDR3 is TGTGCCAGCAGCCTAGGACAGGGGGACTATGGCTACACCTTC.

This clone was observed a few times. This rearrangement joins TRBV9 to TRBJ2-6; TRBD2 might be the D (5 bases). The CDR3 spans 16 residues. The V gene lost 0 bases and the J gene lost 11 bases, with 18 bases spanning the gap. The germline CDR1 and CDR2 sequences are SGDLS and YYNGEE. CDR3 DNA: TGTGCCAGCAGCGTAGATGACGGACTGCGGTGGGACGTCCTGACTTTC. Protein sequence: CASSVDDGLRWDVLTF.

The V gene is TRBV12-5, the J gene TRBJ1-5; 7 nucleotides align to TRBD1. CDR1 and CDR2 (germline): LGHNT, FRNRAP. The V segment lost 6 bases and the J segment 0 bases; nucleotides outside the gene matches: 11. This CDR3 region has 17 residues. CDR3 coding DNA: TGTGCTAGTGGCCCCGGACAGGCTCTAAATAGCAATCAGCCCCAGCATTTT. This translates into CASGPGQALNSNQPQHF.

This chain connects TRBV5-4 to TRBJ2-1; 8 nucleotides line up with TRBD2. The ends lost 3 bases at V and 3 bases at J; junction bases unmatched: 11. Per germline, CDR1 SGHNT and CDR2 YYREEE (reference sequence). The CDR3 totals 17 residues. The DNA for the CDR3 is TGTGCCAGCAGCTCCGGGGCTAGCGGGCCTATCTACAATGAGCAGTTCTTC. This encodes CASSSGASGPIYNEQFF. Full variable domain (remainder filled in from reference TRBV5-4 and TRBJ2-1): ETGVTQSPTHLIKTRGQQVTLRCSSQSGHNTVSWYQQALGQGPQFIFQYYREEENGRGNFPPRFSGLQFPNYSSELNVNALELDDSALYLCASSSGASGPIYNEQFFGPGTRLTVL.

The chain joins TRBV10-3 to TRBJ2-5; 9 positions match TRBD2. The CDR3 length is 14 residues. V trimming: 8 bases; J trimming: 1 base; junction bases outside the gene matches: 5. CDR1 is ENHRY, CDR2 SYGVKD, per germline. The CDR3 DNA is TGTGCCATCGGACTAGCGTATCCCCAAGAGACCCAGTACTTC. It specifies CAIGLAYPQETQYF.

This clone appeared a few times. The rearrangement uses TRBV19 and TRBJ1-5; TRBD1 aligns across 7 bases. The V and J ends lost 2 bases and 2 bases, in that order; junction bases with no gene match: 3. The germline V gene has CDR1 LNHDA and CDR2 SQIVND (reference sequence). CDR3 length: 15 residues. The CDR3 reads CASSISGQGNQPQHF. CDR3 DNA sequence: TGTGCCAGTAGTATATCCGGACAGGGCAATCAGCCCCAGCATTTT.

The chain carries TRBV21-1 and TRBJ1-5. TRBV21-1 corresponds to a pseudogene. This CDR3 has 17 amino acids. The CDR3: CASRFIVATLAHQPQHF. The CDR3 nucleotides read TGTGCCAGCAGGTTCATCGTAGCTACATTGGCTCATCAGCCCCAGCATTTT.

The V gene is TRBV7-2, the J gene TRBJ2-7, with 8 nucleotides matching TRBD2. The CDR3 totals 15 residues. Trimming took 1 base from V and 2 from J; bases not matched to a gene: 4. Germline CDR1 SGHTA, CDR2 FQGNSA. The chain's CDR3 is CASSLVAGLPYEQYF. The CDR3 DNA reads as TGTGCCAGCAGCTTAGTAGCGGGACTGCCCTACGAGCAGTACTTC.

This chain joins TRBV11-3 and TRBJ1-3, with D unclear. Trimming removed 1 base at V and 2 bases at J, with 9 bases between. The CDR3 is made up of 15 amino acids. Germline-derived CDR1 and CDR2 are SGHNT and YENEEA. Written as DNA, the CDR3 is TGTGCCAGCAGCTTAGCGGTTTTGCCTGGAAACACCATATATTTT. Translating it yields CASSLAVLPGNTIYF.

This chain's CDR3 is CASSYVNSNQPQHF. The DNA of the CDR3 is TGTGCCAGCAGTTACGTAAATAGCAATCAGCCCCAGCATTTT. The chain employs TRBV6-5 and TRBJ1-5; D is unresolved. The length of the CDR3 is 14 residues. V was clipped by 2 bases and J by 0 bases, with 5 bases between them. CDR1 and CDR2 (germline): MNHEY, SVGAGI.

The chain couples TRBV2 to TRBJ2-5; D might be TRBD1 (5 bases). V shed 6 bases and J shed 0 bases, with 11 bases lying between them. This CDR3 contains 14 residues. Germline CDR1 is SNHLY and CDR2 is FYNNEI. The CDR3 region is CASSTGTYQETQYF. The CDR3 bases are TGTGCCAGCAGCACAGGCACTTACCAAGAGACCCAGTACTTC.

Only a few counts were recorded for this clone. V gene TRBV7-2 combines with J gene TRBJ1-2; 8 bases align to TRBD1. Per the germline V gene, CDR1 is SGHTA and CDR2 is FQGNSA. J lost 2 bases, V lost 5 bases, and 7 bases had no gene match. The CDR3 sequence is 15 residues long. The CDR3 spells CASSPRTGLNYGYTF. The CDR3, as DNA: TGTGCCAGCAGCCCGAGGACAGGGCTAAACTATGGCTACACCTTC.

CDR3 in DNA: TGTGCCTGGAGCGCCTCACGGGAGCAGTTCTTC. Its protein is CAWSASREQFF. V usage is TRBV30 and J usage is TRBJ2-1; no firm D call. There are 11 residues in the CDR3. Trimming shortened V by 3 bases and J by 10 bases, and 10 bases separated the two germline ends. Germline V lookup: CDR1 GTSNPN, CDR2 SVGIG (reference sequence).

The chain carries TRBV7-2 and TRBJ2-1, with 7 bases aligning to TRBD2. Trimming removed 1 base from V and 4 bases from J; junction bases left unmatched: 7. The CDR3 totals 16 residues. From germline, CDR1 is SGHTA and CDR2 FQGNSA. The CDR3 reads CASSLDPGLLYNEQFF. The CDR3 DNA follows: TGTGCCAGCAGCTTAGATCCGGGACTACTTTACAATGAGCAGTTCTTC. Full variable domain (outside the CDR3, taken from reference TRBV7-2 and TRBJ2-1): GAGVSQSPSNKVTEKGKDVELRCDPISGHTALYWYRQSLGQGLEFLIYFQGNSAPDKSGLPSDRFSAERTGGSVSTLTIQRTQQEDSAVYLCASSLDPGLLYNEQFFGPGTRLTVL.

CDR3 sequence: CASSLNPAGVTDTQYF. CDR3 coding DNA: TGTGCCAGCAGCTTAAATCCCGCGGGAGTGACAGATACGCAGTATTTT. This sequence joins TRBV5-4 and TRBJ2-3; 7 positions match TRBD2. This CDR3 has 16 residues. The germline V gene has CDR1 SGHNT and CDR2 YYREEE (reference sequence). The trim removed 2 bases at V and 3 bases at J, leaving 9 bases unmatched.

V is TRBV11-2 and J is TRBJ1-2; 10 bases fit TRBD1. CDR3 length equals 13 residues. V shed 5 bases and J 4 bases; nucleotides not matched to a gene: 1. CDR1 is SGHAT and CDR2 is FQNNGV in the germline V gene. CDR3 protein: CASSRTGGYGYTF. As DNA, the CDR3 is TGTGCCAGCAGCAGGACAGGGGGCTATGGCTACACCTTC.

The V gene is TRBV6-6, the J gene TRBJ1-5; possible D gene TRBD1, 5 bases. The V gene's germline CDR1 is MNHNY and CDR2 SVGAGI (reference sequence). This CDR3 contains 15 residues. Trimming took off 6 bases at V and 1 base at J, with 13 bases between the two ends. CDR3 nucleotide sequence: TGTGCCAGCAGGTCAGGGAGGAGGAGCAATCAGCCCCAGCATTTT. This translates into CASRSGRRSNQPQHF.

This clone was counted only a few times. This rearrangement joins TRBV5-4 to TRBJ2-5; D is unresolved. Per germline, CDR1 SGHNT and CDR2 YYREEE (reference sequence). V lost 0 bases and J lost 2, with 5 bases in between. This CDR3 spans 13 amino acids. The chain's CDR3 is CASSLAHQETQYF. Written as DNA, the CDR3 is TGTGCCAGCAGCTTGGCCCATCAAGAGACCCAGTACTTC.

The rearrangement joins TRBV19 to TRBJ2-7, with 7 bases identical to TRBD2. The CDR3 sequence is 15 residues long. The V and J ends lost 1 base and 0 bases, in that order; junction bases with no gene match: 3. CDR1 is LNHDA, CDR2 SQIVND, per germline (reference sequence). The CDR3 DNA follows: TGTGCCAGTAGTATAGTACGGGGGGTCTCCTACGAGCAGTACTTC. It translates to CASSIVRGVSYEQYF.

This clone was counted only a few times. The chain employs TRBV5-8 and TRBJ1-6; D not resolved. CDR1 and CDR2 (germline): SGHTS, YDEGEE. V dropped 4 bases and J dropped 6 bases, with 14 bases sitting between them. This CDR3 region has 15 residues. CDR3 protein: CASSTVRGTNSPLHF. CDR3 nucleotides: TGTGCCAGCAGCACCGTGCGGGGAACTAATTCACCCCTCCACTTT. The variable domain in full, completed from reference TRBV5-8 and TRBJ1-6, reads EAGVTQSPTHLIKTRGQQATLRCSPISGHTSVYWYQQALGLGLQFLLWYDEGEERNRGNFPPRFSGRQFPNYSSELNVNALELEDSALYLCASSTVRGTNSPLHFGNGTRLTVT.

The chain recombines TRBV11-3 with TRBJ2-5; 7 positions match TRBD1. The ends lost 5 bases at V and 7 bases at J; junction bases unmatched: 10. The CDR3 extends over 14 amino acids. Germline V gene sequence: CDR1 SGHNT, CDR2 YENEEA. The CDR3 protein is CASSATTGWGTQYF. DNA of the CDR3: TGTGCCAGCAGCGCGACGACAGGGTGGGGGACCCAGTACTTC.

The chain is built from TRBV18 and TRBJ2-5; the D is unclear. Germline CDR1 is KGHSH and CDR2 is LQKENI. The CDR3 sequence is 14 residues long. With 4 bases removed from V and 2 bases from J, the gap between germline ends came to 11 bases. As DNA, the CDR3 is TGTGCCAGCTCACGTGACACATTTCAAGAGACCCAGTACTTC. It codes for CASSRDTFQETQYF. Drawing the rest from reference TRBV18 and TRBJ2-5, the complete variable domain is NAGVMQNPRHLVRRRGQEARLRCSPMKGHSHVYWYRQLPEEGLKFMVYLQKENIIDESGMPKERFSAEFPKEGPSILRIQQVVRGDSAAYFCASSRDTFQETQYFGPGTRLLVL.